This T cell receptor (beta chain) is drawn from a study of cytomegalovirus exposure and HLA in healthy donors (TCRdb year 2017). As for the study more broadly: An earlier analysis of several hundred of the donors reported approximately 300 Gb of sequence data and approximately 120 million unique TCR beta sequences obtained from 150 million to 200 million T cells. About 330 gigabases of sequencing data and around 80 million unique TCR sequences made up an early release that covered around 640 HLA-typed donors. The genetic ancestry cluster associated with self-reported Caucasian donors included around four fifths of the 398 genotyped donors. The aim of the study was to test whether cataloging public T cell receptors could identify signatures of past pathogen exposure. Using immunosequencing, the study profiled T cell repertoires from about 620 subjects and related those repertoires to cytomegalovirus serostatus. Besides the first cohort of more than 650 subjects, a separate validation cohort made up of over 95 different subjects was used. High-throughput TCR immunosequencing, statistical association of individual TCRs with disease status, and machine learning were combined to predict cytomegalovirus infection status. A later analysis re-examined previously published TCR beta repertoires from over 500 donors and added high-resolution HLA genotyping to investigate patterns of TCR occurrence. Rather than drawing on any new phenotypic data, the later analysis identified candidate immune exposures from TCR beta sequences and the way those sequences occurred across donors. An earlier analysis of 587 of the donors applied high-throughput TCR beta sequencing to assess whether each TCR beta V gene segment acted as functional or pseudogenic. Donor age, sex, ethnicity and CMV serostatus were collected together with the repertoire data. In a later genetic analysis, genome-wide SNP genotypes for about 65% of the roughly 670 donors were used, and that subset was treated as a discovery cohort. All discovery cohort repertoires had been generated using a single sequencing platform. HLA typing covered class I and class II loci at four-digit resolution. Typing coverage differed by locus: A, B, C, DRB1 and DQB1 were typed in roughly 620-630 donors, DQA1 in 500 to 550, DPA1 in 606, and DPB1 in roughly 470. A few DR-DQ haplotypes were treated as single units for association and clustering because of strong linkage in the cohort. Among roughly 400 genotyped donors of the cohort, an average of approximately 200,000 unique TCR beta nucleotide sequences was sequenced per donor, of which 15% to 20% were non-productive.

Paper-wide results and their limitations: Assigning TCR associations to individual alleles was difficult when HLA alleles, especially DR and DQ, strongly co-occurred. Because some donors lacked HLA typing at each locus, the association tests relied only on the typed subset. Sequencing depth was assumed to be roughly uniform across donors in the presence/absence analyses, though that assumption may not hold. A further reported finding was that TCR beta sequences accurately predicted the HLA-A and HLA-B alleles for most subjects in the first cohort. The sequencing pipeline was judged likely to have produced a cluster of highly shared sequence variants as a technical artifact. A few of the identified cytomegalovirus-associated TCR beta chains were confirmed in vitro to be specific for cytomegalovirus antigens. A later genetic analysis associated a missense DCLRE1C variant with V-gene and J-gene trimming of TCR beta chains, and an independent cohort replicated the association. In a later analysis, TCR association rates were found to vary across HLA loci, with the most associated TCRs seen for DRB1 alleles and the fewest for HLA-C alleles. The classifier was reported to diagnose cytomegalovirus status with high specificity and sensitivity in both the original cohort and the validation cohort. Some IMGT-functional V segments, including TRBV6-2 and TRBV6-3, could not be told apart with the 87-base-pair reads, so those segments were excluded. The cohort was sequenced for TCR beta chains only, and without alpha or paired-chain data the features that could be detected were limited. The study gave a list of 150 to 200 TCR beta chains associated with cytomegalovirus. Several of the top co-occurrence clusters appeared to be linked to parvovirus B19, influenza, CMV and Epstein-Barr virus, according to a later analysis. Correlated functional status among segregating V segments might reflect linkage disequilibrium, but an unknown experimental factor could not be ruled out. A later analysis found that HLA-associated TCR beta chains were more clonally expanded and had lower generation probabilities than equally common non-associated chains. It was suggested by the authors that the approach could potentially be generalized to other disease states and immunological phenotypes. Specific HLA alleles were associated with over 15,000 TCR beta sequences at a false discovery rate of 0.05 in a later analysis. In a later analysis, most CMV-associated TCR beta chains were found to appear HLA-restricted, with HLA associations seemingly driven largely by CMV exposure. A later genetic analysis reported fewer N-insertions in productive TCRs among donors in an Asian-associated ancestry cluster than the approximately 700-donor mean. The only immune exposure information available for the cohort was CMV serostatus. Across donors, most TCR sequences were observed very rarely, whereas some public TCRs were present in many individuals. In an earlier analysis of about 600 of the donors, most TCR beta V segments appeared in productive rearrangements about 87% or about 30% of the time, broadly matching IMGT annotations. Because counts were too low, under 20 rarely observed V segments, including chromosome 9 orphons, were left out of the earlier analysis of roughly 600 of the donors.

The cohort comprised some 700 healthy bone marrow donors. At the time of sampling, every cohort member was nominally healthy, though immune exposures that went unrecorded were likely present. The donor was CMV seronegative and was included in the group of under 450 seronegative cohort members. A peripheral blood sample was provided by each donor, and peripheral blood mononuclear cells were used for TCR beta sequencing. Genomic DNA was extracted from the blood cell samples with the Qiagen DNeasy Blood Extraction Kit. Library creation used the immunoSEQ multiplex PCR assay. The multiplex PCR relied on a mix of 60 forward primers for TCR Vbeta segments and 13 reverse primers for TCR Jbeta segments. The CDR3 region of rearranged TCR beta genes was amplified from genomic DNA with a multiplex PCR assay. The amplified TCR beta libraries were sequenced on the Illumina HiSeq System as 87-base-pair reads. Turning to the authors' computational methods: A later analysis tallied tens of millions of unique TCR beta chains across the roughly 610 repertoires, and around 10 million of those chains were shared by two or more donors. A nearest-neighbor algorithm error-corrected the raw reads and collapsed the reads into unique sequences, merging closely related sequences to remove PCR and sequencing errors. Alignment of CDR3 sequences to IMGT reference sequences was used to assign V, D and J gene segments. For a sequence to be retained, at least a six-nucleotide match to both a V gene segment and a J gene segment was required. Rearrangements were called productive when the CDR3 lacked stop codons and stayed in frame with V and J; all others were non-productive. CDR3 was defined according to IMGT convention as the region running from the second conserved V-encoded cysteine to the conserved J-encoded phenylalanine. Sequences without an unambiguous match to a single V gene segment were excluded from the earlier analysis of about 600 of the donors. In an earlier analysis of around 600 of the donors, V segments were called functional above 56.7% productive rearrangements and were called segregating when the between-donor standard deviation exceeded 5%. A statistical classification framework was developed to diagnose cytomegalovirus status using the catalog of TCR beta chain sequences. In a later analysis, TCR nucleotide sequences were compared against IMGT/GENE-DB human TR gene sequences so that V and J genes could be assigned. The TCRdist pipeline was used in a later analysis to assign CDR3 sequences and most-parsimonious VDJ recombination scenarios. In a later analysis, each TCR beta chain was defined by its CDR3 amino acid sequence together with its V-gene family, and reads without a unique V-gene family were excluded. A later analysis removed nearly 600 highly shared, low-generation-probability nucleotide sequences to deal with suspected cross-contamination and a sequencing artifact. In a later analysis, a clonal expansion index was calculated for each public chain from normalized within-repertoire ranks of inferred template counts. A later analysis computed generation probabilities with a VDJ recombination model fitted to out-of-frame rearrangements, and checked the results against IGoR. Hypergeometric tests were used in a later analysis to score TCR-TCR, TCR-HLA and TCR-CMV co-occurrence, with a repertoire-size bias correction applied to the TCR pairs. To estimate false discovery rates, a later analysis permuted the HLA or CMV assignments 20 times. In a later analysis, co-occurring TCRs were grouped using DBSCAN, and TCRdist sequence similarity was added for clustering within HLA-allele-positive subsets. Repertoires with fewer than 30,000 or more than 120,000 public chains were left out of co-occurrence clustering, as were five repertoires with anomalous nucleotide sharing. The table was pulled from immuneACCESS by TCRdb, which kept in-frame rearrangements only. Such tables lose some clones; where checked, under half of the loss comes from unresolved V genes, and the rest has no known cause. V, J and clone size are those of that table, while D and trimming were read from the DNA. Across this sample there are about 200,000 clones, with 70% to 80% seen only once. The biggest ten clones account for 2.5% to 3.5% of the sample.

Regarding this clone: There is no known antigen for this receptor. Base quality data are lacking; no much larger clone is found one base away.

V is trimmed back by 4 bases and J by 5 bases, and the junction contains 19 bases that no gene match accounts for. CDR1 and CDR2 are drawn from the germline V gene: SGHDT, YYEEEE. Spanning cysteine to phenylalanine, the CDR3 consists of 18 amino acids. Only the CDR3 DNA is retained, 54 bases long and in frame from the first base. This sequence was found in a woman aged 25-40 years in good health and CMV-seronegative. Recombination connected TRBV5-6 to TRBJ2-7; the junction holds 9 bases that match TRBD1. The sequenced sample consisted of PBMCs. The CDR3: CASSQDRGPTLYPHEQYF. The bases are TGTGCCAGCAGCCAGGACAGGGGTCCGACCCTTTACCCCCACGAGCAGTACTTC. Outside the CDR3, residues come from the reference TRBV5-6 and TRBJ2-7 proteins, so the full variable domain is: DAGVTQSPTHLIKTRGQQVTLRCSPKSGHDTVSWYQQALGQGPQFIFQYYEEEERQRGNFPDRFSGHQFPNYSSELNVNALLLGDSALYLCASSQDRGPTLYPHEQYFGPGTRLTVT.